This is a list of T cell receptor beta chains from one sample in a study of response to subunit inactivated influenza vaccine. In TCRdb, the RT-PCR reads were re-called with MiXCR into one record per CDR3 protein. Of approximately 300,000 distinct CDR3 sequences detected, roughly 20% appear once; the ten largest clones hold over 9%. The sequenced sample was PBMCs from blood, obtained roughly 20 months after vaccination. All receptors come from a man aged 50 to 69 who received an inactivated influenza vaccine. Both conserved end residues are part of each CDR3. The D gene is left open where the match is weak. Clone size is shown for a subset of rows, as once, few, many or a class of expanded clone.

v_call	clone_size	j_call	d_call	cdr3_nt	cdr3_aa
TRBV12-3/TRBV12-4	many	TRBJ1-3	.	TGTGCCAGCAGTTTGAGCTCTGGAAACACCATATATTTT	CASSLSSGNTIYF
TRBV5-1	.	TRBJ1-2	TRBD1	TGCGCCAGCAGCTTGACAGGGGGCGATGGCTACACCTTC	CASSLTGGDGYTF
TRBV4-1	.	TRBJ1-6	TRBD1	TGCGCCAGCAGAGACAGGGGTGGTAATTCACCCCTCCACTTT	CASRDRGGNSPLHF
TRBV10-3	.	TRBJ2-5	.	TGTGCCATCAGTGATCAAGAGACCCAGTACTTC	CAISDQETQYF
TRBV29-1	few	TRBJ2-3	TRBD2	TGCAGCGGAGGAGCGGGGGGCACAGATACGCAGTATTTT	CSGGAGGTDTQYF
TRBV4-2	many	TRBJ1-4	.	TGTGCCAGCAGCCAACAGGGCCTTACTAATGAAAAACTGTTTTTT	CASSQQGLTNEKLFF
TRBV28	.	TRBJ2-5	.	TGTGCCAGCAGTTTCCTTGGGGGTTCCGAAGAGACCCAGTACTTC	CASSFLGGSEETQYF
TRBV6-5	few	TRBJ1-1	.	TGTGCCAGCAGTTACTCCAGGGGAGGTCCTGCCCTGACTGAAGCTTTCTTT	CASSYSRGGPALTEAFF
TRBV6-5	few	TRBJ1-1	.	TGTGCCAGCAGTTTAAGGACTAACAGAGCGAACACTGAAGCTTTCTTT	CASSLRTNRANTEAFF
TRBV6-1	few	TRBJ2-3	.	TGTGCCAGCCTGGGACTGCTAGGCACAGATACGCAGTATTTT	CASLGLLGTDTQYF
TRBV12-3/TRBV12-4	few	TRBJ1-3	TRBD1	TGTGCCAGCAGTCGACAGGGAAGAGGAAACACCATATATTTT	CASSRQGRGNTIYF
TRBV3-1	.	TRBJ1-2	.	TGTGCCAGCAGCCAAGTCATGGGGGCTGATGGCTACACCTTC	CASSQVMGADGYTF
TRBV28	few	TRBJ2-4	TRBD1	TGTGCCAGCAGTCAAGGACAGGGGGCCAAAAACATTCAGTACTTC	CASSQGQGAKNIQYF
TRBV20-1	few	TRBJ2-3	.	TGCAGTGCTAGACCTGGACTCTTCCTTAGCACAGATACGCAGTATTTT	CSARPGLFLSTDTQYF
TRBV6-2/TRBV6-3	few	TRBJ2-2	TRBD2	TGTGCCAGCAGTTACCTAGCGGGAGAAGTGACCGGGGAGCTGTTTTTT	CASSYLAGEVTGELFF
TRBV7-2	few	TRBJ2-3	.	TGTGCCAGCACCAACCGGATTTCGCCGGCCAGCACAGATACGCAGTATTTT	CASTNRISPASTDTQYF
TRBV5-1	.	TRBJ1-1	TRBD1	TGCGCCAGCAGCTTGGGGTTCCAGGGGGCACGGAGCACTGAAGCTTTCTTT	CASSLGFQGARSTEAFF
TRBV10-3	.	TRBJ1-1	.	TGTGCCATCAGGACAGCTAACACTGAAGCTTTCTTT	CAIRTANTEAFF
TRBV25-1	few	TRBJ2-7	.	TGTGCCAGCCGGGACTCCAACTACGAGCAGTACTTC	CASRDSNYEQYF
TRBV18	few	TRBJ1-5	.	TGTGCCAGCTCACCTATCAAGTGGACGGTTAATAGCAATCAGCCCCAGCATTTT	CASSPIKWTVNSNQPQHF
TRBV5-4	.	TRBJ1-1	.	TGTGCCAGCAGCCGGCAGGGAATCCTGAACACTGAAGCTTTCTTT	CASSRQGILNTEAFF
TRBV4-3	many	TRBJ1-2	.	TGCGCCAGCAGCCAAGCCGGGGGCAGAGGAGTTAACTATGGCTACACCTTC	CASSQAGGRGVNYGYTF
TRBV6-5	many	TRBJ1-1	.	TGTGCCAGCAGTTACCCATCCGGTTCTGAAGCTTTCTTT	CASSYPSGSEAFF
TRBV4-2	.	TRBJ2-1	.	TGTGCCAGCAGCCAAGTCCTGGGCTCCTACAATGAGCAGTTCTTC	CASSQVLGSYNEQFF
TRBV5-6	few	TRBJ2-3	TRBD2	TGTGCCAGCAGCTTTAGGACTAGGAGTGCAGATACGCAGTATTTT	CASSFRTRSADTQYF
TRBV7-8	few	TRBJ1-1	.	TGTGCCAGCAGCCCATCCTCGGGGGTAAACACTGAAGCTTTCTTT	CASSPSSGVNTEAFF
TRBV7-2	many	TRBJ2-2	.	TGTGCCAGCGGGGGGGGCATGTACACCGGGGAGCTGTTTTTT	CASGGGMYTGELFF
TRBV27	.	TRBJ2-7	TRBD1	TGTGCCAGCAGCACGGACAGGGGGTCCTACGAGCAGTACTTC	CASSTDRGSYEQYF
TRBV4-1	few	TRBJ2-7	.	TGCGCCAGCAGCCAAGTAGGGGAAGCAATCTACGAGCAGTACTTC	CASSQVGEAIYEQYF
TRBV12-3/TRBV12-4	.	TRBJ2-3	.	TGTGCCAGCAGTTTGGGTGGTACGCAGTATTTT	CASSLGGTQYF
TRBV4-3	few	TRBJ1-1	TRBD1	TGCGCCAGCAGCCAAGAAACAGGGGCCGCCGACACTGAAGCTTTCTTT	CASSQETGAADTEAFF
TRBV7-8	medium-sized	TRBJ1-1	.	TGTGCCAGCAGCCCCGTGGGCAGGGTAACGGACACTGAAGCTTTCTTT	CASSPVGRVTDTEAFF
TRBV20-1	many	TRBJ2-7	TRBD1	TGCAGTGCTGAACCACAGGGGGCGAACGAGCAGTACTTC	CSAEPQGANEQYF
TRBV6-2/TRBV6-3	.	TRBJ2-6	TRBD2	TGTGCCAGCGCCAATGTAGCGGGGGCTCTTTCTGGGGCCAACGTCCTGACTTTC	CASANVAGALSGANVLTF
TRBV6-5	few	TRBJ1-3	TRBD1	TGTGCCAGCAGTTACTCGATCCCGGACAGGGGTAGAAACACCATATATTTT	CASSYSIPDRGRNTIYF
TRBV12-3/TRBV12-4	.	TRBJ2-1	.	TGTGCCAGCAGCAAGGGGCGGAGAATCGGCAATGAGCAGTTCTTC	CASSKGRRIGNEQFF
TRBV25-1	few	TRBJ1-1	.	TGTGCCAGCAGAGAGGACAGTTACACTGAAGCTTTCTTT	CASREDSYTEAFF
TRBV5-6	few	TRBJ1-1	TRBD1	TGTGCCAGCAGCCCAGAGACAGGGGTCACTGAAGCTTTCTTT	CASSPETGVTEAFF
TRBV10-2	.	TRBJ2-7	.	TGCGCCAGCAGTGGGGGGGAGGGGGTCTACGAGCAGTACTTC	CASSGGEGVYEQYF
TRBV5-1	many	TRBJ1-5	.	TGCGCCAGCAGCTTCGACTCGGGCAATCAGCCCCAGCATTTT	CASSFDSGNQPQHF
TRBV7-2	.	TRBJ1-2	TRBD1	TGTGCCAGCAGCTTAGTGGGACAGGGAACTGGCTACACCTTC	CASSLVGQGTGYTF
TRBV24-1	.	TRBJ2-3	TRBD1	TGTGCCACCTCTGACCCGACAGGGACCCGCACAGATACGCAGTATTTT	CATSDPTGTRTDTQYF
TRBV7-3	.	TRBJ2-6	.	TGTGCCAGCAGCTTCGGGGCCAACTCCAACGTCCTGACTTTC	CASSFGANSNVLTF
TRBV18	few	TRBJ2-7	TRBD2	TGTGCCAGCTCACCCCTCGGGGGGGGTTCCTACGAGCAGTACTTC	CASSPLGGGSYEQYF
TRBV15	.	TRBJ1-4	.	TGTGCCACCAGCAGAGATAGAGGGCGGGCTAATGAAAAACTGTTTTTT	CATSRDRGRANEKLFF
TRBV4-2	many	TRBJ1-2	.	TGTGCCAGCAGCCAAGGGGCGGGTCTGGGCTACACCTTC	CASSQGAGLGYTF
TRBV7-3	.	TRBJ2-4	.	TGTGCCAGCAGCTTAGGGCCCGGGCTAGCCAAAAACATTCAGTACTTC	CASSLGPGLAKNIQYF
TRBV3-1	few	TRBJ1-5	.	TGTGCCAGCAGCCCCCAAGCAGGGCCATCGCCCCAGCATTTT	CASSPQAGPSPQHF
TRBV21-1	.	TRBJ2-7	.	TGTGCCAGCAGCAAAGCGGGGTATATCTACGAGCAGTACTTC	CASSKAGYIYEQYF
TRBV9	.	TRBJ2-5	.	TGTGCCAGCAGTATCTTAGGAGGGCTGCCAGGGGAGACCCAGTACTTC	CASSILGGLPGETQYF
TRBV6-2/TRBV6-3	many	TRBJ1-2	.	TGTGCCAGCAGTCTGGGACTCTTAAACTATGGCTACACCTTC	CASSLGLLNYGYTF
TRBV20-1	few	TRBJ2-1	TRBD2	TGCAGTGCTAGAGACCCCGGGACTACCTACAATGAGCAGTTCTTC	CSARDPGTTYNEQFF
TRBV28	.	TRBJ1-1	.	TGTGCCAGCACCATAGGGGGGCTCATGAACACTGAAGCTTTCTTT	CASTIGGLMNTEAFF